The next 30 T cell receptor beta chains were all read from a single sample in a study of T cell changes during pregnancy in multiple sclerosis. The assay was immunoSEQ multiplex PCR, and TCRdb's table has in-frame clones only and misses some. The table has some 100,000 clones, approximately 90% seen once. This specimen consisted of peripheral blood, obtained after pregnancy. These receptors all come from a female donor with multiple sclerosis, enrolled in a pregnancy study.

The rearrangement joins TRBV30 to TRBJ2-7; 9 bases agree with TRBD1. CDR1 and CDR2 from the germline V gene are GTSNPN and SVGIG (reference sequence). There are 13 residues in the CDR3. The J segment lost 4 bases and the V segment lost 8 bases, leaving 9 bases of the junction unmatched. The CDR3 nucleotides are TGTGCCATCCCCGGGACAGGGCAGTACGAGCAGTACTTC. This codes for CAIPGTGQYEQYF.

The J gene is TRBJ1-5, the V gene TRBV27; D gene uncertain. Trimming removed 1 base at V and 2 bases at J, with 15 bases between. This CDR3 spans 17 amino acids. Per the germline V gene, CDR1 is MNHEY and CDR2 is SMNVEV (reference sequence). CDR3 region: CASSLYPPLEGNQPQHF. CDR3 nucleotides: TGTGCCAGCAGTTTATACCCCCCGCTTGAGGGCAATCAGCCCCAGCATTTT.

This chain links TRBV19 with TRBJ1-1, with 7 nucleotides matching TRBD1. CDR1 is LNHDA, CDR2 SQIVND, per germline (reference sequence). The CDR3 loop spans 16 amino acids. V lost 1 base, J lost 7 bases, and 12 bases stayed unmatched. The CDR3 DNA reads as TGTGCCAGTAGTATAGGGGCAGGGGGAGGCCATATTGAAGCTTTCTTT. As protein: CASSIGAGGGHIEAFF. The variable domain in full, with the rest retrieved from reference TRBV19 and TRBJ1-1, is DGGITQSPKYLFRKEGQNVTLSCEQNLNHDAMYWYRQDPGQGLRLIYYSQIVNDFQKGDIAEGYSVSREKKESFPLTVTSAQKNPTAFYLCASSIGAGGGHIEAFFGQGTRLTVV.

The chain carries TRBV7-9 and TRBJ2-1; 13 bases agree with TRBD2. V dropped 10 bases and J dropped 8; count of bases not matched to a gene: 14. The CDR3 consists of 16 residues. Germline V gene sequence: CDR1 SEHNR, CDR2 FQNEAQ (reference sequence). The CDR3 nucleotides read TGTGCCACTGTGAGGACTAGCGGGAGAGGTTTGGATGAGCAGTTCTTC. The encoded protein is CATVRTSGRGLDEQFF.

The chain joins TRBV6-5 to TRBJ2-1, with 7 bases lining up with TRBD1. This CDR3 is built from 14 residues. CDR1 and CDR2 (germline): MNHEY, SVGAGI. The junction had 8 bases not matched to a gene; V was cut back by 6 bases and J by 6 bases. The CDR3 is CASRRGGRVNEQFF. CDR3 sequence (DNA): TGTGCCAGCAGACGAGGGGGCAGGGTCAATGAGCAGTTCTTC.

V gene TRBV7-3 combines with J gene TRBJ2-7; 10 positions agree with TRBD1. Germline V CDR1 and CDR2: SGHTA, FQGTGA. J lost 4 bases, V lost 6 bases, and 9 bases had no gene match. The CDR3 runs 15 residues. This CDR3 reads CASSYGTGEGYEQYF. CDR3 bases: TGTGCCAGCAGTTACGGGACAGGGGAAGGGTACGAGCAGTACTTC.

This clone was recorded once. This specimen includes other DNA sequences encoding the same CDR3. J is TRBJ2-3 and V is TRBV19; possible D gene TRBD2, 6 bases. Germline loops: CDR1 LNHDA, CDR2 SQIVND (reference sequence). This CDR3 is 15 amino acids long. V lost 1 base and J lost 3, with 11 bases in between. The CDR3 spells CASSIGGAGTDTQYF. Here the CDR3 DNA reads TGTGCCAGTAGTATAGGCGGGGCAGGAACAGATACGCAGTATTTT. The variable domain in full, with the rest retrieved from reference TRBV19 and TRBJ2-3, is DGGITQSPKYLFRKEGQNVTLSCEQNLNHDAMYWYRQDPGQGLRLIYYSQIVNDFQKGDIAEGYSVSREKKESFPLTVTSAQKNPTAFYLCASSIGGAGTDTQYFGPGTRLTVL.

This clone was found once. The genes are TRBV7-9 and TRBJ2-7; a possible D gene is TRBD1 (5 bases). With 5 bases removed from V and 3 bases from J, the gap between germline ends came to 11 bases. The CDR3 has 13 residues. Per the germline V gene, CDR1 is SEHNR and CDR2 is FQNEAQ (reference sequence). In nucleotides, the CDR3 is TGTGCCAGCAGCCGGACATCGAACTACGAGCAGTACTTC. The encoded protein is CASSRTSNYEQYF.

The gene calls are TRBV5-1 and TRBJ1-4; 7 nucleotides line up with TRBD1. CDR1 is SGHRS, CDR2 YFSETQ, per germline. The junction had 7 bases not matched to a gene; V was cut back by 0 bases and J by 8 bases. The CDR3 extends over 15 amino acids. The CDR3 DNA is TGCGCCAGCAGCTTGGGACAGGGTATATGGGAAAAACTGTTTTTT. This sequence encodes CASSLGQGIWEKLFF.

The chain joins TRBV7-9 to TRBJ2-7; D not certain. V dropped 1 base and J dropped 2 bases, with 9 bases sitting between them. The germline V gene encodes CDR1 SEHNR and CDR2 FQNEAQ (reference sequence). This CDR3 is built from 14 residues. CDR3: CASSLGIATYEQYF. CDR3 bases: TGTGCCAGCAGCTTAGGCATAGCAACCTACGAGCAGTACTTC.

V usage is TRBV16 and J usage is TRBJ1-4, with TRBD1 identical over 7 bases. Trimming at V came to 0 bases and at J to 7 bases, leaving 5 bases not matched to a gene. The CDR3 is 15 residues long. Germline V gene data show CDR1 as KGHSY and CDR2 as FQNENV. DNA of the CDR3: TGTGCCAGCAGCCAATCGGGCTCAGGGGGTGAAAAACTGTTTTTT. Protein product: CASSQSGSGGEKLFF.

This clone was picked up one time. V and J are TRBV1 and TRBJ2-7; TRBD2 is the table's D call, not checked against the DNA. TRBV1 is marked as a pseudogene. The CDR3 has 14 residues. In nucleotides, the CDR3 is TGCACCACTACCCTAGCGGGCATTTCCTACGAGCAGTACTTC. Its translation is CTTTLAGISYEQYF.

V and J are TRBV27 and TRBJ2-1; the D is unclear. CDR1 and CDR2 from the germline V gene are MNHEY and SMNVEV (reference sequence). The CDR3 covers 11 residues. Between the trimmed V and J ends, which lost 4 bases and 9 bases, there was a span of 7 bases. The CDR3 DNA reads TGTGCCAGCAGTTCTCTGCGTGAGCAGTTCTTC. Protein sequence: CASSSLREQFF.

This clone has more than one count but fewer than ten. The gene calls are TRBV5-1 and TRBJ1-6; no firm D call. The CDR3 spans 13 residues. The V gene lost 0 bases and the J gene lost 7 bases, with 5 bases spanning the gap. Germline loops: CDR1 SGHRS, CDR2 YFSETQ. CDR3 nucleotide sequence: TGCGCCAGCAGCTTGGGGGAGAATTCACCCCTCCACTTT. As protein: CASSLGENSPLHF.

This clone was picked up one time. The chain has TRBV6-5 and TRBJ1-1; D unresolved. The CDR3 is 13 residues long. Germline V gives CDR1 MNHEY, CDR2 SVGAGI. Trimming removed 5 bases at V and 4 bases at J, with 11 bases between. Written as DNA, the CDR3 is TGTGCCAGCAGTGAACGGGTTGTCACTGAAGCTTTCTTT. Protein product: CASSERVVTEAFF.

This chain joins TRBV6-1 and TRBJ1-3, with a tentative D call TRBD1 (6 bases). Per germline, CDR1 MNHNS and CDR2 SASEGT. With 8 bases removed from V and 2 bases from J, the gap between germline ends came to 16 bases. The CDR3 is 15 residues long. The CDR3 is CASRTQGIPGNTIYF. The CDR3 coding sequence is TGTGCCAGCCGGACCCAGGGGATTCCTGGAAACACCATATATTTT.

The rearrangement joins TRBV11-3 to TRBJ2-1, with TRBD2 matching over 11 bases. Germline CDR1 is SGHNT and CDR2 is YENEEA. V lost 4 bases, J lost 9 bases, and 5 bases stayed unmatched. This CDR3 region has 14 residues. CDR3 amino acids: CASSSGTSGGEQFF. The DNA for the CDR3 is TGTGCCAGCAGCTCCGGGACTAGCGGTGGTGAGCAGTTCTTC.

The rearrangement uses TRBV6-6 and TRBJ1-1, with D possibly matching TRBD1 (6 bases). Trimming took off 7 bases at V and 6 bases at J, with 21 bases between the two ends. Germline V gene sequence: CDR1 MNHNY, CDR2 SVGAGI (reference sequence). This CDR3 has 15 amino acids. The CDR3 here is CASIPTGGGGSEAFF. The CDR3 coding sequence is TGTGCCAGCATCCCCACGGGGGGGGGCGGCTCTGAAGCTTTCTTT.

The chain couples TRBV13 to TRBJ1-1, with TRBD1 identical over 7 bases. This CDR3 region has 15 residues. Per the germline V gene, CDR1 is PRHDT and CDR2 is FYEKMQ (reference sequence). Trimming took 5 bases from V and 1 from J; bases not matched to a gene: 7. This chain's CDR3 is CASSPLGGGNTEAFF. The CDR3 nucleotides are TGTGCCAGCAGCCCTTTAGGGGGCGGGAACACTGAAGCTTTCTTT.

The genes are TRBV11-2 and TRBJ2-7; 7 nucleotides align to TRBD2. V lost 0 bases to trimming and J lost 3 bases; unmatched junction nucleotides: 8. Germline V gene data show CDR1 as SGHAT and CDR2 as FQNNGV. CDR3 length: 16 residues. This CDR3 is CASSLEGGGIRYEQYF. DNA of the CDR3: TGTGCCAGCAGCTTAGAGGGCGGGGGAATTCGCTACGAGCAGTACTTC. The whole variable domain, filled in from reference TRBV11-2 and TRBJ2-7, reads EAGVAQSPRYKIIEKRQSVAFWCNPISGHATLYWYQQILGQGPKLLIQFQNNGVVDDSQLPKDRFSAERLKGVDSTLKIQPAKLEDSAVYLCASSLEGGGIRYEQYFGPGTRLTVT.

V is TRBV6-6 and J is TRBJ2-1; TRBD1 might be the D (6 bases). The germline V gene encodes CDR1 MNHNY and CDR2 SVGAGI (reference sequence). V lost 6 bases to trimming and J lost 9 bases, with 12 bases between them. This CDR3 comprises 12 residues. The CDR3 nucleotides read TGTGCCAGCAGGCAGGGGAACAGTGAGCAGTTCTTC. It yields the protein CASRQGNSEQFF.

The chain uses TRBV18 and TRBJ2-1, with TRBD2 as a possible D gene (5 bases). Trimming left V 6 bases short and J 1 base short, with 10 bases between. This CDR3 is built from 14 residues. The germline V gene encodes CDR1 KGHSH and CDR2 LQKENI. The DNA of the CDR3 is TGTGCCAGCTCCCCGGGGTTGTCCTACAATGAGCAGTTCTTC. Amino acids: CASSPGLSYNEQFF. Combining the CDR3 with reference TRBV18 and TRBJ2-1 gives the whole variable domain NAGVMQNPRHLVRRRGQEARLRCSPMKGHSHVYWYRQLPEEGLKFMVYLQKENIIDESGMPKERFSAEFPKEGPSILRIQQVVRGDSAAYFCASSPGLSYNEQFFGPGTRLTVL.

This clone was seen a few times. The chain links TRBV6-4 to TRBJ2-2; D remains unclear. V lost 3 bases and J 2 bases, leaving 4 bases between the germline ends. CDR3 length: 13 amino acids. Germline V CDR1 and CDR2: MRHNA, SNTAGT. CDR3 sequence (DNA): TGTGCCAGCAGTGATAAAAACACCGGGGAGCTGTTTTTT. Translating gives CASSDKNTGELFF.

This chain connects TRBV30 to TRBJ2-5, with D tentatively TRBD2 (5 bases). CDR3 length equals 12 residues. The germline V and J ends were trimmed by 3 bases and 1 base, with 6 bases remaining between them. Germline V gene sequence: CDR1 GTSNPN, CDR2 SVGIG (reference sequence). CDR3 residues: CAWRSGQETQYF. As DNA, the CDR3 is TGTGCCTGGAGGAGCGGCCAAGAGACCCAGTACTTC.

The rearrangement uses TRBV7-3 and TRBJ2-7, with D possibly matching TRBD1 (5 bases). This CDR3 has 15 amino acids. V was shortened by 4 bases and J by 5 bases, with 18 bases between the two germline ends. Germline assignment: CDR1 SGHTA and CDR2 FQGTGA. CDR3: CASSSTYAGFDEQYF. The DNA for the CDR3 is TGTGCCAGCAGCTCAACCTATGCAGGGTTCGACGAGCAGTACTTC.

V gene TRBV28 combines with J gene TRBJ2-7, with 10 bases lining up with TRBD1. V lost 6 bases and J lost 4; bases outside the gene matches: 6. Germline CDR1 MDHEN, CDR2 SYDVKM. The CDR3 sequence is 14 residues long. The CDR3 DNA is TGTGCCAGCAGGGGGACAGGGGTTCAATACGAGCAGTACTTC. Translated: CASRGTGVQYEQYF.

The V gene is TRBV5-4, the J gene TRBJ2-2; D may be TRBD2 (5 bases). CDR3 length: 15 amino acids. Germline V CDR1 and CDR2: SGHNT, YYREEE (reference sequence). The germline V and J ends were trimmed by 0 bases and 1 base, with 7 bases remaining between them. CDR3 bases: TGTGCCAGCAGCTTGGGACTATTGAACACCGGGGAGCTGTTTTTT. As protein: CASSLGLLNTGELFF.

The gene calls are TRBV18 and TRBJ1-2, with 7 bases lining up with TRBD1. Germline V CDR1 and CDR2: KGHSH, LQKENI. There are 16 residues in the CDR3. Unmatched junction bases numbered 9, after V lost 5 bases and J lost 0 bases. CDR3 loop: CASSARDSLANYGYTF. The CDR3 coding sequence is TGTGCCAGCTCAGCCCGGGACAGCCTGGCTAACTATGGCTACACCTTC.

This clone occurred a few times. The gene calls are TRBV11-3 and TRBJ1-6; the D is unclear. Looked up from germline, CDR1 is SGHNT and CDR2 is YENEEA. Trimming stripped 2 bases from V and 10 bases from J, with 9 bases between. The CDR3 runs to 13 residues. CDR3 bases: TGTGCCAGCAGCTTAAACCCCCAGTCACCCCTCCACTTT. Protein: CASSLNPQSPLHF.

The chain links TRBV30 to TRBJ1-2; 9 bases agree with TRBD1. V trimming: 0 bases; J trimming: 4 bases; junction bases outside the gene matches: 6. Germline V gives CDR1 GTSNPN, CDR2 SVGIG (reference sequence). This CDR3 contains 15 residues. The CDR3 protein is CAWSVQLTGGYGYTF. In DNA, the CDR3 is TGTGCCTGGAGTGTGCAATTGACAGGGGGCTATGGCTACACCTTC.